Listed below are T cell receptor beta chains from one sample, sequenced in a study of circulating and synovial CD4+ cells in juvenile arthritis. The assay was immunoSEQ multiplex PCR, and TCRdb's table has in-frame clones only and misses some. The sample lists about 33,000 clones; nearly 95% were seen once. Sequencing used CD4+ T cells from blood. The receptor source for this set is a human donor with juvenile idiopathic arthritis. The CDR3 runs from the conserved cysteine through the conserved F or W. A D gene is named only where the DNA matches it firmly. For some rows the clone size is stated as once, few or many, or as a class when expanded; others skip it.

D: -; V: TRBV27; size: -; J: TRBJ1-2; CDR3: CASSFGAGYGYTF; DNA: TGTGCCAGCAGTTTTGGAGCCGGCTATGGCTACACCTTC
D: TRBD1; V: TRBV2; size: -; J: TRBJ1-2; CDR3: CASSPDRGGYGYTF; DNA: TGTGCCAGCAGTCCGGACAGGGGAGGCTATGGCTACACCTTC
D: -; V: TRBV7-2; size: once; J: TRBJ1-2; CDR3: CASSLEISGAYGYTF; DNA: TGTGCCAGCAGCTTAGAGATATCTGGGGCCTATGGCTACACCTTC
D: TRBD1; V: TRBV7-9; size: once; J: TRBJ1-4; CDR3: CASSKRQGTTNEKLFF; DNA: TGTGCCAGCAGCAAGAGACAGGGCACAACTAATGAAAAACTGTTTTTT
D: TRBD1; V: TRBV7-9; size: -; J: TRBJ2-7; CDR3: CASSSLAGTGATAYEQYF; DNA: TGTGCCAGCAGCTCGTTAGCCGGGACAGGGGCCACCGCCTACGAGCAGTACTTC
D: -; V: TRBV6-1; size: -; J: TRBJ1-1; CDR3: CASRLPVNTEAFF; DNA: TGTGCCAGCAGATTGCCAGTGAACACTGAAGCTTTCTTT
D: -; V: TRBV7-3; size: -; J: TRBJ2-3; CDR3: CASSPGLSTDTQYF; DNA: TGTGCCAGCAGCCCGGGACTCAGCACAGATACGCAGTATTTT
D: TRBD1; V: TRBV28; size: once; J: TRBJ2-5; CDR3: CASSPRTGQGETQYF; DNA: TGTGCCAGCAGTCCGCGGACAGGGCAGGGAGAGACCCAGTACTTC
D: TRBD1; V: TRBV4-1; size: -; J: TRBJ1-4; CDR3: CASSRTGTVNEKLFF; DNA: TGCGCCAGCAGCCGTACCGGGACAGTTAATGAAAAACTGTTTTTT
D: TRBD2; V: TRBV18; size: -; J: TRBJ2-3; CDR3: CASSPKLAGARSSTDTQYF; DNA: TGTGCCAGCTCACCAAAGTTAGCGGGGGCCCGATCAAGCACAGATACGCAGTATTTT
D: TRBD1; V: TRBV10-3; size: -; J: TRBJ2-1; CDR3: CAISPGQPTSNEQFF; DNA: TGTGCCATCAGCCCGGGACAGCCAACCTCCAATGAGCAGTTCTTC
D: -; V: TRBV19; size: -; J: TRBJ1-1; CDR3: CASSNRVGNTEAFF; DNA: TGTGCCAGTAGTAACCGGGTGGGGAACACTGAAGCTTTCTTT
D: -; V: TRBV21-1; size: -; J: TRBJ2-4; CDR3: CASSIYDLAKNIQYF; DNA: TGTGCCAGCAGCATTTACGACTTAGCCAAAAACATTCAGTACTTC
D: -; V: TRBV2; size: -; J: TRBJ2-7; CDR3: CASSGDSSSYEQYF; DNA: TGTGCCAGCAGTGGCGACAGTTCCTCCTACGAGCAGTACTTC
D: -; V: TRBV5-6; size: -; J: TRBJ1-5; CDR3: CASSLGGPLLNQPQHF; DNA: TGTGCCAGCAGCTTGGGCGGGCCCCTCCTCAATCAGCCCCAGCATTTT
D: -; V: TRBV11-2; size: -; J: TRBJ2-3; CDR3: CASSLLNQGSDTQYF; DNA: TGTGCCAGCAGCTTATTAAACCAGGGCTCAGATACGCAGTATTTT
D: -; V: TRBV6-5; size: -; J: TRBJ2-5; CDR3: CASGGGGGRETQYF; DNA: TGTGCCAGCGGCGGTGGGGGCGGACGAGAGACCCAGTACTTC
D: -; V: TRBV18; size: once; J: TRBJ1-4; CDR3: CASSSGPNEKLFF; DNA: TGTGCCAGCTCATCAGGGCCCAATGAAAAACTGTTTTTT
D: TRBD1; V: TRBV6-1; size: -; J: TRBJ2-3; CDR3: CASRAPGQGTDTQYF; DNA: TGTGCCAGCAGAGCTCCGGGACAGGGTACAGATACGCAGTATTTT
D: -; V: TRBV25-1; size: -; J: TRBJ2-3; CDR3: CASSVMGRGDTQYF; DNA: TGTGCCAGCAGTGTAATGGGTCGGGGGGATACGCAGTATTTT
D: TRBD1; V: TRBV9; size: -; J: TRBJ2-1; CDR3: CASSIRDRGLSGAYNEQFF; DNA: TGTGCCAGCAGCATCCGGGACAGGGGGTTGTCGGGAGCCTACAATGAGCAGTTCTTC
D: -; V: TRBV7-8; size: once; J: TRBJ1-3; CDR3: CASSFGATAGNTIYF; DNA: TGTGCCAGCAGCTTTGGGGCCACAGCGGGAAACACCATATATTTT
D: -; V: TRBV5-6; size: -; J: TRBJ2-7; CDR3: CASSKRRYYEQYF; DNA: TGTGCCAGCAGTAAACGGAGATACTACGAGCAGTACTTC
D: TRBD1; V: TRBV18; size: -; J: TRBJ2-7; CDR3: CASSPQPGQGYEQYF; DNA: TGTGCCAGCTCACCACAGCCGGGACAGGGTTACGAGCAGTACTTC